This T cell receptor (beta chain) is from a study of T-cell reconstitution after alpha-beta-depleted transplantation in children. Points from the study as a whole: TCRbeta diversity was high at day 60 in some patients (a result of surviving recipient T cells and thymic progenitors). Newly generated T cells supplied most T-cell counts and diversity one year post-transplant. In patients about two months after transplant, alpha-beta T cells reportedly arose from several hundred expanded graft clones.

This CDR3 contains 15 residues. The trim removed 6 bases at V and 9 bases at J, leaving 13 bases unmatched. CDR1 LGHNT and CDR2 FRNRAP come from the germline V gene. The TCRbeta library was prepared with unique molecular identifiers. One entry per CDR3 protein, called by TCRdb with MiXCR from the PCR reads. This repertoire shows fewer than 700,000 distinct CDR3 sequences, roughly 23% found once; its top ten account for 13% to 15%. Many counts were recorded for this clonotype. Its antigen remains unknown. The rearrangement uses TRBV12-5 and TRBJ2-1; 8 bases are shared with TRBD1. This specimen consisted of PBMCs, mostly from graft donor cells, obtained 360 days after TCRalphabeta/CD19-depleted stem cell transplant. This TCR came from a boy under two years old who had a stem cell transplant for acute myeloid leukemia, so the T cells may come from the graft donor. CDR3 sequence reads: CASGPDRENRGEQFF. For the CDR3, the DNA is TGTGCTAGTGGCCCGGACAGGGAAAATCGGGGTGAGCAGTTCTTC.